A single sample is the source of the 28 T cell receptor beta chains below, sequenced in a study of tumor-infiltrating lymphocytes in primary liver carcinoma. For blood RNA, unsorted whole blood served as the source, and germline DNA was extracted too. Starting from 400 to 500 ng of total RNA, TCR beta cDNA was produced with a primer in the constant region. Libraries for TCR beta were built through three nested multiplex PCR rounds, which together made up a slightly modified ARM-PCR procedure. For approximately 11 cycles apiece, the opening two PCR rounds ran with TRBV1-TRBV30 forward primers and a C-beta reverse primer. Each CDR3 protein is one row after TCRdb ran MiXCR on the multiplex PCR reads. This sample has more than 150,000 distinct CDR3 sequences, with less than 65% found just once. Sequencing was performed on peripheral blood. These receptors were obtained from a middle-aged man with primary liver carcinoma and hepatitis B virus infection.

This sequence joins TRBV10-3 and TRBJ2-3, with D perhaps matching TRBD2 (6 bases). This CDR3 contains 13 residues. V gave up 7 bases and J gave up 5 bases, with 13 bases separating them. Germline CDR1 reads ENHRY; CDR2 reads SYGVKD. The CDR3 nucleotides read TGTGCCATCAATAAGGAGGGAAGAGATACGCAGTATTTT. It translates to CAINKEGRDTQYF.

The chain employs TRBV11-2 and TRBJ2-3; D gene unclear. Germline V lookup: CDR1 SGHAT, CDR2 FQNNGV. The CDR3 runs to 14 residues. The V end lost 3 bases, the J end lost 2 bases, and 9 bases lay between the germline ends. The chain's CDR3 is CASSLIKTTDTQYF. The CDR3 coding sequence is TGTGCCAGCAGCTTGATCAAAACCACAGATACGCAGTATTTT.

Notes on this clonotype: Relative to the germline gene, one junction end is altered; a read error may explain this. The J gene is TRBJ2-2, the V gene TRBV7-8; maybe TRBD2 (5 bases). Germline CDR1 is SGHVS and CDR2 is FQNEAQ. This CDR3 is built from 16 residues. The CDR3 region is CVSSLGRGVSTGELFF. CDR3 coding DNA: TGTGTCAGCAGCTTAGGACGGGGAGTGAGCACCGGGGAGCTGTTTTTT.

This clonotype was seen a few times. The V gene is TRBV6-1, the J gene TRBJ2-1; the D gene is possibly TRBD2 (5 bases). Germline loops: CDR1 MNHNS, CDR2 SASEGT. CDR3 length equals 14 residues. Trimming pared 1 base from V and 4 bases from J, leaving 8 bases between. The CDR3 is CASSEEVAYNEQFF. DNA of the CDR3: TGTGCCAGCAGTGAAGAGGTAGCGTACAATGAGCAGTTCTTC.

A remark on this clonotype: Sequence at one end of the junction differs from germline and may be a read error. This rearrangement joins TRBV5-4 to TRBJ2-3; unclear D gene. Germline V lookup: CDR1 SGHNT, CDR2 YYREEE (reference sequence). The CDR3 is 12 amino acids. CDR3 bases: TGTGCCAGCAGTCCCGGCACGGATACGCAGTATTTT. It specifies CASSPGTDTQYF.

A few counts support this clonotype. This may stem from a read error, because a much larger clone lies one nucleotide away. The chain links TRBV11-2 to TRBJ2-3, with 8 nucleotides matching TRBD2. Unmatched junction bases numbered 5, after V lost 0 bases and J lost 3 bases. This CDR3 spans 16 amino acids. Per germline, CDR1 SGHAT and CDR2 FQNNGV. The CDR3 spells CASSLEGLVWTDTQYF. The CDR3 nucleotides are TGTGCCAGCAGCTTAGAGGGACTAGTGTGGACAGATACGCAGTATTTT.

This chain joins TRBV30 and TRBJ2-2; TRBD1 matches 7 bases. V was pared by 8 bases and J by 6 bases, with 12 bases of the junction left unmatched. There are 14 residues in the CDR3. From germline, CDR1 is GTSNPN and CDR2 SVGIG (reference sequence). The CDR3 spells CARNRDRDAGELFF. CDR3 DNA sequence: TGTGCCCGAAACCGAGACAGGGATGCCGGGGAGCTGTTTTTT.

The CDR3 DNA follows: TGTGCCAGCAGCCCTTCGGGGCGGAGCTCCTACAATGAGCAGTTCTTC. Translating it yields CASSPSGRSSYNEQFF. This chain joins TRBV28 and TRBJ2-1; D tentatively fits TRBD1 or TRBD2 (5 bases each). With 6 bases removed from V and 0 bases from J, the gap between germline ends came to 15 bases. Germline lookup yields CDR1 MDHEN and CDR2 SYDVKM. The CDR3 has 16 residues.

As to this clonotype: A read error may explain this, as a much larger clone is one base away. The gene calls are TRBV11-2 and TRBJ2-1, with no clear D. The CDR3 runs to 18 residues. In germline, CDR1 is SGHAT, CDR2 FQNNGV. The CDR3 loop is CTSSLRSSVWIRYNEQFF. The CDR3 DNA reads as TGTACCAGCAGCTTAAGATCTTCGGTTTGGATACGCTACAATGAGCAGTTCTTC.

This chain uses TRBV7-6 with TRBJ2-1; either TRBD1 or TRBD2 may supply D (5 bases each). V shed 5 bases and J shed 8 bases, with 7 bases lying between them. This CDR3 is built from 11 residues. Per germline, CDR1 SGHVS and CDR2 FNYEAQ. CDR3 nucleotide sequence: TGTGCCAGCAGCGGGGGACATGAGCAGTTCTTC. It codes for CASSGGHEQFF.

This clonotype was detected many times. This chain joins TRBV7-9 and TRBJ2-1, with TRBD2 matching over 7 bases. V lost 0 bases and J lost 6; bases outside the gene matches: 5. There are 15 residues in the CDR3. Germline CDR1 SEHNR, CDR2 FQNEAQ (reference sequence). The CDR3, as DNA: TGTGCCAGCAGCTTAGCGGGAGGGCGAGGCAATGAGCAGTTCTTC. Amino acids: CASSLAGGRGNEQFF.

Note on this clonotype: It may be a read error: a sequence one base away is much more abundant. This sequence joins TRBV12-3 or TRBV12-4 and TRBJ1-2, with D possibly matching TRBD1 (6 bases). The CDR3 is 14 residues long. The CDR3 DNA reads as TGTGCCAGCAGTTTAAGGGGGGCCCTCTATGGCCACACCTTC. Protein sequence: CASSLRGALYGHTF.

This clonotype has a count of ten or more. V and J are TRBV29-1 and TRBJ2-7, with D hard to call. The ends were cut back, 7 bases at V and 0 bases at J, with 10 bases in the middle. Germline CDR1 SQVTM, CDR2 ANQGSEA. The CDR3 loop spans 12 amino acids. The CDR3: CSAHTSSYEQYF. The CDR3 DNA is TGCAGCGCCCATACATCCTCCTACGAGCAGTACTTC.

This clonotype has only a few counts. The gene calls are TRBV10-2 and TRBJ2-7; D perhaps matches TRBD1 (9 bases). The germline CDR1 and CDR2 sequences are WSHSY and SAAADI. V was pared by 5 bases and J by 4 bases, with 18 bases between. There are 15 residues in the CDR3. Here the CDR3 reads CASSPAGGQGYEQYF. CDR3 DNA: TGCGCCAGCAGTCCCGCGGGGGGACAGGGTTACGAGCAGTACTTC.

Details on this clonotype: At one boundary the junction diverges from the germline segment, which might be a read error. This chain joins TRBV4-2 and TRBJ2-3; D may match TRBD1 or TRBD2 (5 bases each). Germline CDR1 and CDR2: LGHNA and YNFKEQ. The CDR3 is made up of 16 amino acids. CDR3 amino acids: CVSSQGERVRTDTQYF. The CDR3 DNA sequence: TGTGTCAGCAGCCAAGGGGAGAGGGTGAGAACAGATACGCAGTATTTT.

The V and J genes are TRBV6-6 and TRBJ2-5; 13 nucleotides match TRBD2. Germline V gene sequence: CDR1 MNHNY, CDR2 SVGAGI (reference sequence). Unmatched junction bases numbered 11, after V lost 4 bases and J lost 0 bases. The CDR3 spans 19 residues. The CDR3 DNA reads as TGTGCCAGCAGTTCCGGAAGGACTAGCGGGAGTTTGCACCAAGAGACCCAGTACTTC. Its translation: CASSSGRTSGSLHQETQYF.

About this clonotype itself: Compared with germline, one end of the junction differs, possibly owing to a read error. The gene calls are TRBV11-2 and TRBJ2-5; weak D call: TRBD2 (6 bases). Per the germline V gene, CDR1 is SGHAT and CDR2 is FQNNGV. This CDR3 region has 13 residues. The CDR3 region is CDSSSMEGETQYF. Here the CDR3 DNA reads TGTGACAGCAGCTCTATGGAGGGAGAGACCCAGTACTTC.

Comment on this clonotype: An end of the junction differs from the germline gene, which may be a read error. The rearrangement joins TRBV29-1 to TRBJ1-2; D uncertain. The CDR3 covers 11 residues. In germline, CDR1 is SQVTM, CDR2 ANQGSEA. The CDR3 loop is CNVGQDGIYTF. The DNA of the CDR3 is TGCAACGTTGGTCAGGACGGGATCTACACCTTC.

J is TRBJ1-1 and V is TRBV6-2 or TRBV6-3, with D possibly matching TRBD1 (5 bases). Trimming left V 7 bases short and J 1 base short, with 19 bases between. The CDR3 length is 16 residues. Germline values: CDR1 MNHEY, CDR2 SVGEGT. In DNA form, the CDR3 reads TGTGCCAGCACCTCACAACGGTGGGGGAGGAACACTGAAGCTTTCTTT. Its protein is CASTSQRWGRNTEAFF.

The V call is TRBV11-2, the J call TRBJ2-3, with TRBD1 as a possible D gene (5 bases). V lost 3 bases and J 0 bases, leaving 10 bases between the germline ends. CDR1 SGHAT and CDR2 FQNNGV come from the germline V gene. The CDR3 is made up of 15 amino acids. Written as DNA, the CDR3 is TGTGCCAGCAGCTTGATTAGGGGAAGCACAGATACGCAGTATTTT. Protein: CASSLIRGSTDTQYF.

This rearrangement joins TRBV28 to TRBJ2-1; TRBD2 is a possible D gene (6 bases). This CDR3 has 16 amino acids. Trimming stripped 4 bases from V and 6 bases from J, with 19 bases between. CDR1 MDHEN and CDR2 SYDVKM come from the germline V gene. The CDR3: CASSSHRGTLVNEQFF. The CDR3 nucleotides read TGTGCCAGCAGTTCCCATCGGGGGACGCTCGTCAATGAGCAGTTCTTC.

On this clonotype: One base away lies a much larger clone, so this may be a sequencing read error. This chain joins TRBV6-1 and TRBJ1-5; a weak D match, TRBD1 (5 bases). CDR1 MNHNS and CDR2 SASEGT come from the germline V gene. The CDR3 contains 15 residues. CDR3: CANSVSWRGGQPQHF. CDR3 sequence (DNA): TGTGCCAACAGTGTGAGTTGGCGGGGCGGTCAGCCCCAGCATTTT.

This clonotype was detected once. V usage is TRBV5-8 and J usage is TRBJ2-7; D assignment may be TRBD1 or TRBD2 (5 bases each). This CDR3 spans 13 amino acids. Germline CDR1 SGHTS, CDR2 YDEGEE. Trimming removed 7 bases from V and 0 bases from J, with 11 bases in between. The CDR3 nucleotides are TGTGCCAGCGGGGGTCTTAACTCCTACGAGCAGTACTTC. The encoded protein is CASGGLNSYEQYF.

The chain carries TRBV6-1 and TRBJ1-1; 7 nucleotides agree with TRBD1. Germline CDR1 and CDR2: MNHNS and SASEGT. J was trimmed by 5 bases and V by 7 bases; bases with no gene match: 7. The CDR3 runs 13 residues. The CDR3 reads CASTDRAVTEAFF. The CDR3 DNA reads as TGTGCCAGCACTGACAGGGCCGTTACTGAAGCTTTCTTT.

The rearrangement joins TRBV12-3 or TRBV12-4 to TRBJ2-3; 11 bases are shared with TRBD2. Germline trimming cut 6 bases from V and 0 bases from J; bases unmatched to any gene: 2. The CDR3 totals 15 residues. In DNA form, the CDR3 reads TGTGCCAGCAGGACTAGCGGGGCTAGCACAGATACGCAGTATTTT. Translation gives CASRTSGASTDTQYF.

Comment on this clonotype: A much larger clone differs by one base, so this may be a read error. CDR3 nucleotides: TGTGCCAGCAGCCGGACACTGGTTCCACCCCTCCACTTT. This gives the protein CASSRTLVPPLHF. The V gene is TRBV11-1, the J gene TRBJ1-6; D is possibly TRBD1 (5 bases). Germline-derived CDR1 and CDR2 are SGHAT and FQDESV (reference sequence). The CDR3 totals 13 residues. V lost 5 bases to trimming and J lost 11 bases, with 13 bases between them.

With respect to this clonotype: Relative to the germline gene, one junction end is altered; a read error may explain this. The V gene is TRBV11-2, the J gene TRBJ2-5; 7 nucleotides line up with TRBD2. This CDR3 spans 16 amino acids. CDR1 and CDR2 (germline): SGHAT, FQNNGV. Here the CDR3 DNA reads TGTGTCAGCAGCTTAGTATTGGCGGGACGGGGGGAGACCCAGCACTTC. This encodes CVSSLVLAGRGETQHF.

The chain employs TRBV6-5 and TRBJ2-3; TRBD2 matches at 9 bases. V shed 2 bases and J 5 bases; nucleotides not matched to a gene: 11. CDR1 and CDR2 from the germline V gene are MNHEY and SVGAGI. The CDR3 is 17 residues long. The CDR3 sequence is CASSYQKPPREGDTQYF. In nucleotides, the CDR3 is TGTGCCAGCAGTTACCAAAAACCTCCGCGGGAGGGAGATACGCAGTATTTT.